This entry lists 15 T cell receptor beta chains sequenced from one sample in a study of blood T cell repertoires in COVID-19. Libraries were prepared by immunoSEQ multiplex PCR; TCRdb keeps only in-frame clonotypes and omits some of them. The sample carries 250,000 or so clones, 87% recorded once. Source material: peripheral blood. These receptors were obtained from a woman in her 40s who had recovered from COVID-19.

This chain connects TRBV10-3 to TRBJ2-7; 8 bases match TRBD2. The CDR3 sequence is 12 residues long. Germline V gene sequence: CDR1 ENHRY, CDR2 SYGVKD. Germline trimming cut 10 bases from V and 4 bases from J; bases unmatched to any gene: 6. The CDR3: CATGGGRYEQYF. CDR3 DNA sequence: TGTGCCACCGGGGGGGGCCGGTACGAGCAGTACTTC.

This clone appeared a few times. CDR3 DNA sequence: TGTGCCAGCAGTGAAATCGGGGGAAACTATGGCTACACCTTC. Its translation is CASSEIGGNYGYTF. This chain uses TRBV2 with TRBJ1-2; tentatively, D is TRBD1 (5 bases). Germline loops: CDR1 SNHLY, CDR2 FYNNEI. CDR3 length equals 14 residues. V was pared by 2 bases and J by 2 bases, with 9 bases between.

In DNA, the CDR3 is TGTGCCACCAGCAGAGATCCCGGCGGGGGAGACTACAATGAGCAGTTCTTC. This codes for CATSRDPGGGDYNEQFF. The chain joins TRBV15 to TRBJ2-1, with TRBD2 matching over 7 bases. This CDR3 contains 17 residues. Per the germline V gene, CDR1 is LNHNV and CDR2 is YYDKDF (reference sequence). The V gene end was trimmed by 0 bases and the J gene end by 3 bases; junction bases not matched to a gene: 8.

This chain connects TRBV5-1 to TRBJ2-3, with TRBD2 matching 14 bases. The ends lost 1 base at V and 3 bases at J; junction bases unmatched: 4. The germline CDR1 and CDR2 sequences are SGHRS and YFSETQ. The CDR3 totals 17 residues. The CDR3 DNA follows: TGCGCCAGCAGCTTGCCCGGGACTAGCGGGGGAACAGATACGCAGTATTTT. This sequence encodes CASSLPGTSGGTDTQYF.

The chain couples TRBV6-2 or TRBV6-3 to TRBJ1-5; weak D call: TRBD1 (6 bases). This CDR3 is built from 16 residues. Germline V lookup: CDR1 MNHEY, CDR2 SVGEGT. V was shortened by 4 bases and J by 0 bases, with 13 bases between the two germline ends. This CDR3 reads CASSFQDRNSNQPQHF. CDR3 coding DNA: TGTGCCAGCAGTTTCCAAGACAGGAATAGCAATCAGCCCCAGCATTTT.

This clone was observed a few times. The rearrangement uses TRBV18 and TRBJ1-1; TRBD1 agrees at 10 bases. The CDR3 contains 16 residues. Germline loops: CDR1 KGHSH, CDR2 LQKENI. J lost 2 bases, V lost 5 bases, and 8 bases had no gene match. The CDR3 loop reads CASSSLDRGANTEAFF. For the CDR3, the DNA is TGTGCCAGCTCATCCTTGGACAGGGGGGCTAACACTGAAGCTTTCTTT.

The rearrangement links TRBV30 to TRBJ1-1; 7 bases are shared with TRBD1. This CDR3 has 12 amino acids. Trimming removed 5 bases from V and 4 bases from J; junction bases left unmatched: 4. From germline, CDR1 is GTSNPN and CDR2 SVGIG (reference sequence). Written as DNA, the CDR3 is TGTGCCTGGGCAGGGGGTTTCACTGAAGCTTTCTTT. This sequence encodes CAWAGGFTEAFF.

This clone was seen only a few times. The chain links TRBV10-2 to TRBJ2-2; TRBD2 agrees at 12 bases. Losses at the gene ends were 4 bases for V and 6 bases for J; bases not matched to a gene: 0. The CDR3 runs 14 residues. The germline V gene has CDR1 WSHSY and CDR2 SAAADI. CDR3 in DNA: TGCGCCAGCAGTGCTAGCGGGGGGGCCGGGGAGCTGTTTTTT. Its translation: CASSASGGAGELFF.

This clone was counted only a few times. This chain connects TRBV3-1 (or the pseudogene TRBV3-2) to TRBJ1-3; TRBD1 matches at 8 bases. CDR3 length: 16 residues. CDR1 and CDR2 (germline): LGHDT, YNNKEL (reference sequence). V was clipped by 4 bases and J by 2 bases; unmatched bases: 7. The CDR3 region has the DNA TGTGCCAGCAGCCCTCAAAGGACAGGGACTGGAAACACCATATATTTT. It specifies CASSPQRTGTGNTIYF.

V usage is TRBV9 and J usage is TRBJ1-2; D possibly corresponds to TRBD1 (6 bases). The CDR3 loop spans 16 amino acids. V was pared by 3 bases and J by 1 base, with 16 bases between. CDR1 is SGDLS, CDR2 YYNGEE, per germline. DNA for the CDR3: TGTGCCAGCAGCGCGGATACGTGGGACAATAACTATGGCTACACCTTC. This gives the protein CASSADTWDNNYGYTF. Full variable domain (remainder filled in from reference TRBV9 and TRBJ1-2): DSGVTQTPKHLITATGQRVTLRCSPRSGDLSVYWYQQSLDQGLQFLIQYYNGEERAKGNILERFSAQQFPDLHSELNLSSLELGDSALYFCASSADTWDNNYGYTFGSGTRLTVV.

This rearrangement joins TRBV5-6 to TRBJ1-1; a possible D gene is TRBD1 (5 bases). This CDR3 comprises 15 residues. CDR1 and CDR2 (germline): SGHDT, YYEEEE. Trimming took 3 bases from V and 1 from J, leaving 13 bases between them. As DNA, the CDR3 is TGTGCCAGCAGCTGGGGCCCCGGGGGGAACACTGAAGCTTTCTTT. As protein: CASSWGPGGNTEAFF.

The CDR3 nucleotides read TGTGCCAGTCGTAAAAGCGGGACCTACGAGCAGTACTTC. This translates into CASRKSGTYEQYF. The gene calls are TRBV19 and TRBJ2-7, with 7 positions matching TRBD2. This CDR3 spans 13 amino acids. The germline V gene encodes CDR1 LNHDA and CDR2 SQIVND (reference sequence). The J segment lost 2 bases and the V segment lost 8 bases, leaving 6 bases of the junction unmatched. Filled out from reference TRBV19 and TRBJ2-7, the complete variable domain reads DGGITQSPKYLFRKEGQNVTLSCEQNLNHDAMYWYRQDPGQGLRLIYYSQIVNDFQKGDIAEGYSVSREKKESFPLTVTSAQKNPTAFYLCASRKSGTYEQYFGPGTRLTVT.

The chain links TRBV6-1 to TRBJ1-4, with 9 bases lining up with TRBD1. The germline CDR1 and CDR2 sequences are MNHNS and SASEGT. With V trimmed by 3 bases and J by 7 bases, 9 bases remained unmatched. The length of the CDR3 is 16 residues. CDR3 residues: CASSESWTGDGEKLFF. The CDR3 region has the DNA TGTGCCAGCAGTGAGAGTTGGACAGGGGATGGTGAAAAACTGTTTTTT.

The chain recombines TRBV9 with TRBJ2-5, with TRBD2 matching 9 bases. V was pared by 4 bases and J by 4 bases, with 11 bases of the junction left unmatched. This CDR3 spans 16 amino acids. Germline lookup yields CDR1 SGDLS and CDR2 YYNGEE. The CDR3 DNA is TGTGCCAGCAGCCCCCCACCTAGCGGGGTTGGAGAGACCCAGTACTTC. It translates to CASSPPPSGVGETQYF.

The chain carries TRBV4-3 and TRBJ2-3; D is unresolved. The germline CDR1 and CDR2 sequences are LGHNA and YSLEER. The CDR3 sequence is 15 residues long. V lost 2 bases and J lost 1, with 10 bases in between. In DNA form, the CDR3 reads TGCGCCAGCAGCCAATTTCCCCAGGGCACAGATACGCAGTATTTT. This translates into CASSQFPQGTDTQYF.